The clone carrying this T cell receptor (beta chain) was observed many times. What it recognizes is unknown. Sequencing used immunoSEQ multiplex PCR; TCRdb keeps in-frame clones, though not all of them. Listed for the sample are approximately 64,000 clones, none seen a single time. The data derive from a study of T cell clonality in common variable immunodeficiency. The study's findings and limits: Compared with healthy controls, CVID subjects showed increased TCRbeta clonality, mostly in about a third.

Specimen: peripheral blood mononuclear cells. The TCR comes from a person aged 18-70 years in good health.

The CDR3 loop is CASSDRGYGYTF. The sequenced part of the CDR3 DNA is TGTGCCAGCAGTGACAGGGGGTATGGC. The gene calls are TRBV6-1 and TRBJ1-2, with 7 bases identical to TRBD1. The sequenced fragment ends 3 residues before the CDR3 boundary, so the rest is inferred from the germline J gene. CDR1 MNHNS and CDR2 SASEGT come from the germline V gene. V lost 3 bases to trimming and J lost 5 bases; unmatched junction nucleotides: 0. CDR3 length: 12 amino acids.